This T cell receptor (beta chain) was profiled in a study of blood T cell repertoires in COVID-19. The table came from immunoSEQ multiplex PCR; TCRdb's copy has only in-frame clones and leaves some out. The sample carries about 100,000 clones, 80% recorded once. The origin of this receptor is a man between 65 and 85 years old with active or convalescent COVID-19. The source material was peripheral blood.

The CDR3 DNA reads as TGCGCCAGCAGTCCCCGGACAGGGACCTATAATTCACCCCTCCACTTT. Its translation: CASSPRTGTYNSPLHF. The chain recombines TRBV5-1 with TRBJ1-6; 8 nucleotides agree with TRBD1. The CDR3 covers 16 residues. CDR1 SGHRS and CDR2 YFSETQ come from the germline V gene. V was pared by 5 bases and J by 2 bases, with 6 bases of the junction left unmatched.